These 30 T cell receptor beta chains originate from one sample sequenced in a study of shared clonotypes between healthy human individuals. Libraries were prepared by immunoSEQ multiplex PCR; TCRdb keeps only in-frame clonotypes and omits some of them. The profile shows about 2.1 million clones, 90% to 95% of them singletons. Naive CD8 cells lacked CD45RO and underwent positive selection for CCR7, leaving out terminally differentiated effector memory CD45RA+ cells. Sequenced sample: naive CD8+ T cells from PBMCs. These TCRs come from a man aged 18 to 29 in good health. Some clones in this sample may be carry-over from other donors' samples.

The chain links TRBV28 to TRBJ2-7; 9 bases align to TRBD1. V was clipped by 7 bases and J by 5 bases; unmatched bases: 15. The germline gives CDR1 MDHEN, CDR2 SYDVKM. This CDR3 contains 16 residues. The CDR3 bases are TGTGCCAGCATCCCGGTGGACAGGGGTTTAAGTAACGAGCAGTACTTC. Protein sequence: CASIPVDRGLSNEQYF.

CDR3 nucleotide sequence: TGTGCCAGCAGCTTCGACTTTCAAGAGACCCAGTACTTC. Its translation: CASSFDFQETQYF. The chain has TRBV7-9 and TRBJ2-5; D is undetermined. The CDR3 is 13 amino acids. The germline V and J ends were trimmed by 3 bases and 2 bases, with 7 bases remaining between them. Germline V gene lookup returns CDR1 SEHNR and CDR2 FQNEAQ (reference sequence).

The chain is built from TRBV2 and TRBJ2-1; D remains unclear. Germline values: CDR1 SNHLY, CDR2 FYNNEI. Trimming shortened V by 5 bases and J by 4 bases, and 9 bases separated the two germline ends. The CDR3 consists of 13 residues. The CDR3 coding sequence is TGTGCCAGCAGTCTATACTCTTACAATGAGCAGTTCTTC. Translating gives CASSLYSYNEQFF.

The chain employs TRBV19 and TRBJ2-1; 9 nucleotides agree with TRBD2. The CDR3 length is 15 residues. V lost 2 bases and J lost 6; bases outside the gene matches: 5. CDR1 is LNHDA, CDR2 SQIVND, per germline (reference sequence). The CDR3 spells CASSIISGSFNEQFF. CDR3 nucleotide sequence: TGTGCCAGTAGTATAATTAGCGGGAGCTTCAATGAGCAGTTCTTC.

As concerns this clone: This specimen includes other DNA sequences encoding the same CDR3. V usage is TRBV2 and J usage is TRBJ2-7, with D possibly TRBD2 on 6 matching bases. This CDR3 is 10 amino acids long. V lost 9 bases and J 4 bases, leaving 7 bases between the germline ends. Germline V CDR1 and CDR2: SNHLY, FYNNEI. The DNA for the CDR3 is TGTGCCAGTGGGGGGTACGAGCAGTACTTC. Translating gives CASGGYEQYF. Together with reference TRBV2 and TRBJ2-7, the CDR3 gives the full variable domain: EPEVTQTPSHQVTQMGQEVILRCVPISNHLYFYWYRQILGQKVEFLVSFYNNEISEKSEIFDDQFSVERPDGSNFTLKIRSTKLEDSAMYFCASGGYEQYFGPGTRLTVT.

The rearrangement links TRBV11-2 to TRBJ1-1; D is undetermined. V gave up 5 bases and J gave up 5 bases, with 15 bases separating them. Germline lookup yields CDR1 SGHAT and CDR2 FQNNGV. The CDR3 extends over 14 amino acids. CDR3 residues: CASSPDWDPTEAFF. The CDR3 DNA is TGTGCCAGCAGCCCAGACTGGGATCCTACTGAAGCTTTCTTT.

The CDR3 region has the DNA TGTGCCAGCAGCTTAATGACCACGCGACGGGTCGACGAGCAGTACTTC. Protein product: CASSLMTTRRVDEQYF. The genes are TRBV7-2 and TRBJ2-7; D is unresolved. The CDR3 contains 16 residues. Germline assignment: CDR1 SGHTA and CDR2 FQGNSA. Trimming shortened V by 2 bases and J by 5 bases, and 19 bases separated the two germline ends.

The chain has TRBV5-1 and TRBJ2-7; unclear D gene. There are 15 residues in the CDR3. The V and J ends lost 0 bases and 2 bases respectively, with 12 bases between them. CDR1 is SGHRS, CDR2 YFSETQ, per germline. CDR3 sequence (DNA): TGCGCCAGCAGCTTGGGGCAATCACACGCCTACGAGCAGTACTTC. Translation: CASSLGQSHAYEQYF.

The rearrangement uses TRBV2 and TRBJ2-5; D may be TRBD2 (8 bases). The CDR3 consists of 16 residues. V shed 11 bases and J shed 7 bases, with 29 bases lying between them. Germline V gives CDR1 SNHLY, CDR2 FYNNEI. Here the CDR3 DNA reads TGTGCCGGCCACCCTGACAGGGCGGGGGGTCGCAGGACCCAGTACTTC. As protein: CAGHPDRAGGRRTQYF.

The gene calls are TRBV28 and TRBJ2-2; no firm D call. This CDR3 comprises 13 residues. The V end lost 3 bases, the J end lost 4 bases, and 6 bases lay between the germline ends. The germline V gene encodes CDR1 MDHEN and CDR2 SYDVKM. DNA for the CDR3: TGTGCCAGCAGTTTTAGACTCACCGGGGAGCTGTTTTTT. Its translation: CASSFRLTGELFF.

The chain combines TRBV5-4 with TRBJ2-5; possible D gene TRBD2, 5 bases. The CDR3 totals 13 residues. Germline loops: CDR1 SGHNT, CDR2 YYREEE (reference sequence). V was clipped by 4 bases and J by 13 bases, with 20 bases between them. The CDR3 DNA is TGTGCCAGCAGCCCAGGTACCGGTCCGGGATGGTACTTC. It translates to CASSPGTGPGWYF.

CDR3 nucleotides: TGTGCCAGCAGCGTAAACCGGGACAGGGAACAGCCAGATACGCAGTATTTT. Protein product: CASSVNRDREQPDTQYF. This chain links TRBV9 with TRBJ2-3, with 9 nucleotides matching TRBD1. Trimming removed 1 base from V and 4 bases from J; junction bases left unmatched: 10. Germline values: CDR1 SGDLS, CDR2 YYNGEE. The CDR3 runs 17 residues. Using reference TRBV9 and TRBJ2-3 for the parts outside the CDR3, the full variable domain is DSGVTQTPKHLITATGQRVTLRCSPRSGDLSVYWYQQSLDQGLQFLIQYYNGEERAKGNILERFSAQQFPDLHSELNLSSLELGDSALYFCASSVNRDREQPDTQYFGPGTRLTVL.

The chain combines TRBV28 with TRBJ2-3, with unresolved D. The germline V and J ends were trimmed by 4 bases and 5 bases, with 13 bases remaining between them. Germline V gives CDR1 MDHEN, CDR2 SYDVKM. There are 14 residues in the CDR3. DNA of the CDR3: TGTGCCAGCAGTTCCATTGGGATGGGAGATACGCAGTATTTT. It encodes CASSSIGMGDTQYF.

This chain uses TRBV10-3 with TRBJ2-1, with D hard to call. The CDR3 has 12 residues. Germline lookup yields CDR1 ENHRY and CDR2 SYGVKD. With 3 bases removed from V and 9 bases from J, the gap between germline ends came to 9 bases. CDR3 protein: CAISEPGSEQFF. The CDR3 nucleotides are TGTGCCATCAGTGAACCGGGCAGTGAGCAGTTCTTC.

The chain is built from TRBV6-5 and TRBJ2-1; 8 bases match TRBD2. CDR1 is MNHEY, CDR2 SVGAGI, per germline. J lost 8 bases, V lost 6 bases, and 9 bases had no gene match. This CDR3 comprises 14 residues. In DNA form, the CDR3 reads TGTGCCAGCAGCCGCGTGGGGACTAGGGATGAGCAGTTCTTC. It encodes CASSRVGTRDEQFF.

This chain joins TRBV13 and TRBJ1-3, with unresolved D. V was cut by 5 bases and J by 7 bases, with 18 bases left in between. Germline V gives CDR1 PRHDT, CDR2 FYEKMQ (reference sequence). CDR3 length: 15 amino acids. The DNA for the CDR3 is TGTGCCAGCAGCCCCCGGGCCCGGGGAGGTAACACCATATATTTT. Translated: CASSPRARGGNTIYF.

The chain recombines TRBV9 with TRBJ2-3, with D possibly being TRBD1 (6 bases). The CDR3 totals 14 residues. Germline CDR1 is SGDLS and CDR2 is YYNGEE. Trimming took 3 bases from V and 4 from J, leaving 12 bases between them. Here the CDR3 DNA reads TGTGCCAGCAGCGCGCACAGGGACGCAGATACGCAGTATTTT. Translating gives CASSAHRDADTQYF.

The chain employs TRBV27 and TRBJ2-2, with D possibly TRBD1 on 6 matching bases. There are 13 residues in the CDR3. Germline CDR1 is MNHEY and CDR2 is SMNVEV (reference sequence). V lost 7 bases, J lost 5 bases, and 11 bases lay in between. The CDR3 is CASKLQGTGELFF. CDR3 DNA: TGTGCCAGCAAACTACAGGGAACCGGGGAGCTGTTTTTT.

In regard to this clone: The sample contains more than one DNA sequence encoding this CDR3. The chain couples TRBV7-3 to TRBJ2-1; D gene unclear. The CDR3 runs to 15 residues. The germline V gene encodes CDR1 SGHTA and CDR2 FQGTGA. V was trimmed by 4 bases and J by 2 bases, leaving 12 bases between them. This CDR3 is CASSSLAGPYNEQFF. CDR3 nucleotide sequence: TGTGCCAGCAGCTCGTTAGCTGGTCCCTACAATGAGCAGTTCTTC.

V gene TRBV15 combines with J gene TRBJ2-7, with TRBD1 matching 9 bases. Germline assignment: CDR1 LNHNV and CDR2 YYDKDF (reference sequence). There are 16 residues in the CDR3. V shed 6 bases and J 3 bases; nucleotides not matched to a gene: 12. The chain's CDR3 is CATRRGQGIGGYEQYF. The CDR3 DNA sequence: TGTGCCACCAGAAGGGGACAGGGTATTGGGGGCTACGAGCAGTACTTC.

The CDR3 bases are TGTGCCAGCAAGCTTAGGATCCTGCCGGGGGGCTACGGGGAGACCCAGTACTTC. Translating gives CASKLRILPGGYGETQYF. The rearrangement links TRBV5-8 to TRBJ2-5; tentatively, D is TRBD2 (7 bases). Trimming pared 6 bases from V and 5 bases from J, leaving 29 bases between. The CDR3 runs to 18 residues. CDR1 is SGHTS, CDR2 YDEGEE, per germline.

This sequence joins TRBV7-9 and TRBJ2-3; 8 bases line up with TRBD2. CDR3 length: 18 amino acids. CDR1 and CDR2 (germline): SEHNR, FQNEAQ (reference sequence). J was trimmed by 3 bases and V by 1 base; bases with no gene match: 12. CDR3 sequence (DNA): TGTGCCAGCAGCTTAGGTGTATGGGGGCCTAGCGGGACAGATACGCAGTATTTT. Encoded protein: CASSLGVWGPSGTDTQYF.

This rearrangement joins TRBV10-3 to TRBJ1-2; D ambiguous. The V end lost 6 bases, the J end lost 8 bases, and 19 bases lay between the germline ends. The length of the CDR3 is 14 residues. Per germline, CDR1 ENHRY and CDR2 SYGVKD. The CDR3, as DNA: TGTGCCATCAGCGGAGCATGGGAGGGCACGGGCTACACCTTC. Translating it yields CAISGAWEGTGYTF.

V gene TRBV5-1 combines with J gene TRBJ2-1; D unresolved. CDR3 length equals 15 residues. V gave up 7 bases and J gave up 0 bases, with 14 bases separating them. The germline V gene encodes CDR1 SGHRS and CDR2 YFSETQ. The CDR3 is CASQSIITSYNEQFF. The CDR3 DNA is TGCGCCAGCCAGAGCATCATTACCTCCTACAATGAGCAGTTCTTC.

CDR3 sequence: CSVEFGDWITEAFF. The CDR3 coding sequence is TGCAGCGTTGAATTTGGGGATTGGATCACTGAAGCTTTCTTT. The gene calls are TRBV29-1 and TRBJ1-1; D gene uncertain. The CDR3 is made up of 14 amino acids. Germline-derived CDR1 and CDR2 are SQVTM and ANQGSEA. Trimming left V 2 bases short and J 4 bases short, with 14 bases between.

This clone has only a few counts. CDR3 nucleotides: TGTGCCAGCAGCCACGGACAGAACAATCAGCCCCAGCATTTT. Translated, it gives CASSHGQNNQPQHF. V is TRBV27 and J is TRBJ1-5, with TRBD1 as a possible D gene (6 bases). CDR3 length: 14 amino acids. Germline CDR1 reads MNHEY; CDR2 reads SMNVEV (reference sequence). Trimming cost V 6 bases and J 3 bases, with 12 bases left between them.

This clone was counted once. This chain joins TRBV29-1 and TRBJ2-7; 13 positions agree with TRBD2. V trimming: 3 bases; J trimming: 3 bases; junction bases outside the gene matches: 5. Per germline, CDR1 SQVTM and CDR2 ANQGSEA. This CDR3 is 15 amino acids long. CDR3 residues: CSVEVRTSGSYEQYF. The DNA of the CDR3 is TGCAGCGTTGAGGTTCGGACTAGCGGGAGCTACGAGCAGTACTTC.

V gene TRBV10-3 combines with J gene TRBJ2-5; tentatively, D is TRBD2 (7 bases). The germline gives CDR1 ENHRY, CDR2 SYGVKD. Trimming removed 3 bases at V and 5 bases at J, with 13 bases between. The CDR3 extends over 14 amino acids. The CDR3 protein is CAISDEGGLETQYF. In nucleotides, the CDR3 is TGTGCCATCAGTGATGAGGGGGGGCTGGAGACCCAGTACTTC.

The chain joins TRBV9 to TRBJ2-7; 7 bases match TRBD2. CDR1 SGDLS and CDR2 YYNGEE come from the germline V gene. J was trimmed by 5 bases and V by 3 bases; bases with no gene match: 11. This CDR3 is built from 15 residues. Here the CDR3 reads CASSASGGREDEQYF. The CDR3 region has the DNA TGTGCCAGCAGCGCCTCCGGCGGGAGAGAGGACGAGCAGTACTTC.

This clone was found once. This sequence joins TRBV10-3 and TRBJ1-1, with TRBD1 as a possible D gene (5 bases). Trimming shortened V by 2 bases and J by 4 bases, and 11 bases separated the two germline ends. Germline loops: CDR1 ENHRY, CDR2 SYGVKD. CDR3 length: 14 amino acids. The CDR3: CAISEMEGSTEAFF. The CDR3 DNA follows: TGTGCCATCAGTGAGATGGAGGGGAGCACTGAAGCTTTCTTT.